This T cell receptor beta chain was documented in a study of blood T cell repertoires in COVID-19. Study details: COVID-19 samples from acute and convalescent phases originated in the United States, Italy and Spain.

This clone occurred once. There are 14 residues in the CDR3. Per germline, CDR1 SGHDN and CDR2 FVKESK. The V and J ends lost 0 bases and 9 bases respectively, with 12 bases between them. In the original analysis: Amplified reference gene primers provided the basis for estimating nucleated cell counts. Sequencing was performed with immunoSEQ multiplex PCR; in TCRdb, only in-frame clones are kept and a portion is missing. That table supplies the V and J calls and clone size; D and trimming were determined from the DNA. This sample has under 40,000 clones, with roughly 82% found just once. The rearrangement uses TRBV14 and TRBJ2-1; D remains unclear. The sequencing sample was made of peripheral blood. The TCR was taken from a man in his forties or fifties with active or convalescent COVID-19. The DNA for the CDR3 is TGTGCCAGCAGCCAAGATTATAGTATCGGTGAGCAGTTCTTC. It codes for CASSQDYSIGEQFF.